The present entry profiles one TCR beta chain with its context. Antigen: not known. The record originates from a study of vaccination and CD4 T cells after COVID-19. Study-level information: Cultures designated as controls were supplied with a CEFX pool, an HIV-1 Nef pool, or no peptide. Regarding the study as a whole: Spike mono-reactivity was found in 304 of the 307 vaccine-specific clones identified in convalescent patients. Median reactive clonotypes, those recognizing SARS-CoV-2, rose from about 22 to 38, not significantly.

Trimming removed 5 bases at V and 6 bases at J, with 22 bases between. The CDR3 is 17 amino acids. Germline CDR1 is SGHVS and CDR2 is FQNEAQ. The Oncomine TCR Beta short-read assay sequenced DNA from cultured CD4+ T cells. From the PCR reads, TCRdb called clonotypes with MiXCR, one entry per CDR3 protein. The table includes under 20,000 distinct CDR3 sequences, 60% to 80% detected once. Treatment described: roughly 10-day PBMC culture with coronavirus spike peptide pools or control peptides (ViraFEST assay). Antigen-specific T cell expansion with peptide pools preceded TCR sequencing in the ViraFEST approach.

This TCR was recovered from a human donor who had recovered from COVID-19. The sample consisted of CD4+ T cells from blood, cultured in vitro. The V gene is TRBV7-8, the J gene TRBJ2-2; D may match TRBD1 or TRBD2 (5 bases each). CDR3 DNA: TGTGCCAGCAGCCACCGCCGGGACCAGGATTTGGCCGGGGAGCTGTTTTTT. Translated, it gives CASSHRRDQDLAGELFF.